This T cell receptor (beta chain) comes out of a study of PD-1 blockade in mismatch repair-deficient tumors. Study-wide context: All were previously treated, progressing patients with about 11 mismatch repair-deficient cancer types.

Trimming shortened V by 1 base and J by 6 bases, and 13 bases separated the two germline ends. Per the germline V gene, CDR1 is SGHAT and CDR2 is FQNNGV. The CDR3 consists of 15 residues. Every patient had mismatch repair deficiency by PCR or immunohistochemistry. Sequencing used immunoSEQ multiplex PCR; TCRdb keeps in-frame clones, though not all of them. The data show roughly 130,000 clones, with almost 90% seen just once and roughly 10% held by the top ten. The sequenced sample was peripheral blood, obtained just over 70 weeks after starting pembrolizumab. The rearrangement joins TRBV11-2 to TRBJ2-1, with D tentatively TRBD2 (6 bases). The TCR was taken from an adult with mismatch repair-deficient cancer. For the CDR3, the DNA is TGTGCCAGCAGCTTAGTCGCGGAGGGGACCAATGAGCAGTTCTTC. Its protein product is CASSLVAEGTNEQFF.